This section outlines one T cell receptor (beta chain) sequence together with its context. Trimming at V came to 11 bases and at J to 3 bases, leaving 4 bases not matched to a gene. CDR1 and CDR2 (germline): LNHDA, SQIVND (reference sequence). The CDR3 runs to 13 residues. Only in-frame clones appear in the TCRdb table, and some are missing; sequencing was by immunoSEQ multiplex PCR. This sample has some 740,000 clones, with almost 95% found just once. This record belongs to a study of shared clonotypes between healthy human individuals. Naive CD8 cells comprised CD45RO-negative, CCR7-positively selected cells, excluding terminally differentiated effector memory CD45RA+ cells.

This TCR was recovered from a man aged 25-40 years in good health. The specimen was naive CD8+ T cells sorted from blood. This chain connects TRBV19 to TRBJ1-5; 10 positions match TRBD1. The CDR3 here is CAGGQGNNQPQHF. In DNA form, the CDR3 reads TGTGCCGGGGGACAGGGGAACAATCAGCCCCAGCATTTT.